This T cell receptor beta chain was observed in a study of blood T cell repertoires in COVID-19. The overall study: The United States, Italy and Spain supplied acute and convalescent COVID-19 samples.

TCRdb's copy holds only in-frame clones and misses some; the assay was immunoSEQ multiplex PCR. The sample includes approximately 81,000 clones, 75% to 95% of them seen just once. The CDR3 contains 13 residues. Deletions cut 1 base from V and 1 base from J, with 4 bases between. Germline CDR1 reads MNHNS; CDR2 reads SASEGT. This sequence was found in a woman aged 50 to 60 in a cohort sampled during active COVID-19. This chain links TRBV6-1 with TRBJ1-1; no firm D call. Sequenced material: peripheral blood. CDR3 DNA: TGTGCCAGCAGTGAAGGGAGGAACACTGAAGCTTTCTTT. Its protein is CASSEGRNTEAFF.